This passage covers 19 T cell receptor beta chains from one sample sequenced in a study of T cells in localized non-small cell lung cancer. Profiling relied on immunoSEQ multiplex PCR, and the TCRdb table lists in-frame clones only, not all of them. The profile shows 20,000 to 30,000 clones, more than 75% of them singletons. Source: peripheral blood, taken before any cancer treatment. These receptors all stem from a woman between 40 and 69 years old with stage I lung adenocarcinoma.

As concerns this clone: Other DNA sequences in the sample encode the same CDR3. The chain uses TRBV18 and TRBJ1-2; 7 nucleotides match TRBD1. With V trimmed by 2 bases and J by 3 bases, 3 bases remained unmatched. From germline, CDR1 is KGHSH and CDR2 LQKENI. This CDR3 has 14 residues. The CDR3: CASSPYDRDYGYTF. CDR3 nucleotides: TGTGCCAGCTCACCATACGACAGGGACTATGGCTACACCTTC.

The chain uses TRBV6-1 and TRBJ2-7; the D is unclear. Deletions cut 1 base from V and 4 bases from J, with 8 bases between. The CDR3 length is 13 residues. Germline values: CDR1 MNHNS, CDR2 SASEGT. CDR3 DNA: TGTGCCAGCAGTGAAGTGTCCTTATACGAGCAGTACTTC. Protein sequence: CASSEVSLYEQYF.

The rearrangement uses TRBV5-5 and TRBJ2-1; perhaps TRBD1 as D (6 bases). V was cut by 4 bases and J by 0 bases, with 8 bases left in between. There are 14 residues in the CDR3. Germline CDR1 and CDR2: SGHKS and YYEKEE (reference sequence). The CDR3 region is CASSGTHSYNEQFF. The CDR3, as DNA: TGTGCCAGCAGCGGGACACACTCCTACAATGAGCAGTTCTTC.

The chain employs TRBV10-3 and TRBJ1-4; D perhaps matches TRBD1 (5 bases). V was clipped by 0 bases and J by 5 bases, with 7 bases between them. Germline V gene data show CDR1 as ENHRY and CDR2 as SYGVKD. The CDR3 covers 14 residues. The CDR3 here is CAISESAGNEKLFF. The CDR3 DNA sequence: TGTGCCATCAGTGAGTCTGCAGGGAATGAAAAACTGTTTTTT.

The count of this clone is one. CDR3 in DNA: TGTGCCATCAGGGCCCTAGGGGGGCAGGAGACCCAGTACTTC. This gives the protein CAIRALGGQETQYF. This chain uses TRBV10-3 with TRBJ2-5; possibly TRBD1 or TRBD2 for D (6 bases each). There are 14 residues in the CDR3. Looked up from germline, CDR1 is ENHRY and CDR2 is SYGVKD. V was pared by 6 bases and J by 5 bases, with 16 bases between.

The chain couples TRBV10-3 to TRBJ1-3; TRBD1 matches at 9 bases. Trimming took 6 bases from V and 3 from J; bases not matched to a gene: 6. Germline CDR1 reads ENHRY; CDR2 reads SYGVKD. The CDR3 is 15 residues long. This chain's CDR3 is CAIRQGARSGNTIYF. For the CDR3, the DNA is TGTGCCATCAGACAGGGGGCTAGGAGTGGAAACACCATATATTTT.

The CDR3 DNA sequence: TGTGCCAGCGCGAGTCGACAGTCCAATTCACCCCTCCACTTT. It is translated as CASASRQSNSPLHF. The chain uses TRBV6-6 and TRBJ1-6; the D gene is possibly TRBD1 (5 bases). Per the germline V gene, CDR1 is MNHNY and CDR2 is SVGAGI (reference sequence). V lost 8 bases and J 7 bases, leaving 15 bases between the germline ends. This CDR3 comprises 14 residues.

This clone was counted only a few times. The chain recombines TRBV7-3 with TRBJ2-3, with D possibly TRBD1 on 6 matching bases. V was pared by 6 bases and J by 6 bases, with 16 bases between. The CDR3 loop spans 14 amino acids. Germline loops: CDR1 SGHTA, CDR2 FQGTGA. As DNA, the CDR3 is TGTGCCAGCAGTTCTCAAACAGGGCCCGATACGCAGTATTTT. This encodes CASSSQTGPDTQYF.

The chain is built from TRBV10-2 and TRBJ2-3, with 7 bases lining up with TRBD1. Germline loops: CDR1 WSHSY, CDR2 SAAADI. Losses at the gene ends were 5 bases for V and 3 bases for J; bases not matched to a gene: 5. This CDR3 region has 14 residues. The CDR3 here is CASSSGQPTDTQYF. The CDR3 DNA reads as TGCGCCAGCAGTTCGGGACAGCCTACAGATACGCAGTATTTT.

V is TRBV9 and J is TRBJ1-6, with 7 bases identical to TRBD1. The CDR3 loop spans 15 amino acids. Germline V gene lookup returns CDR1 SGDLS and CDR2 YYNGEE. The J segment lost 9 bases and the V segment lost 4 bases, leaving 10 bases of the junction unmatched. CDR3 in amino acids: CASSPSGTDRSPLHF. The DNA of the CDR3 is TGTGCCAGCAGCCCCTCCGGGACAGATCGTTCACCCCTCCACTTT.

Here the CDR3 reads CASSSISDRPPWGYTF. The CDR3 nucleotides are TGTGCCAGCAGCTCTATATCGGACAGGCCCCCTTGGGGCTACACCTTC. The genes are TRBV11-2 and TRBJ1-2; 7 bases are a match to TRBD1. This CDR3 spans 16 amino acids. Trimming at V came to 4 bases and at J to 8 bases, leaving 16 bases not matched to a gene. The germline V gene has CDR1 SGHAT and CDR2 FQNNGV. The variable domain in full, with the rest retrieved from reference TRBV11-2 and TRBJ1-2, is EAGVAQSPRYKIIEKRQSVAFWCNPISGHATLYWYQQILGQGPKLLIQFQNNGVVDDSQLPKDRFSAERLKGVDSTLKIQPAKLEDSAVYLCASSSISDRPPWGYTFGSGTRLTVV.

V is TRBV30 and J is TRBJ1-6; maybe TRBD1 (5 bases). CDR3 size: 13 residues. Trimming took 5 bases from V and 13 from J, leaving 18 bases between them. Per the germline V gene, CDR1 is GTSNPN and CDR2 is SVGIG (reference sequence). The chain's CDR3 is CAWAGTEEGPLHF. The CDR3 DNA follows: TGTGCCTGGGCCGGGACGGAGGAGGGTCCCCTCCACTTT. The entire variable domain, with the rest obtained from reference TRBV30 and TRBJ1-6, is as follows: SQTIHQWPATLVQPVGSPLSLECTVEGTSNPNLYWYRQAAGRGLQLLFYSVGIGQISSEVPQNLSASRPQDRQFILSSKKLLLSDSGFYLCAWAGTEEGPLHFGNGTRLTVT.

The V call is TRBV9, the J call TRBJ1-6; unclear D gene. The CDR3 is 15 amino acids. With 0 bases removed from V and 8 bases from J, the gap between germline ends came to 12 bases. Germline CDR1 and CDR2: SGDLS and YYNGEE. The CDR3 reads CASSVEAGSDSPLHF. CDR3 bases: TGTGCCAGCAGCGTAGAGGCAGGAAGCGATTCACCCCTCCACTTT.

The chain carries TRBV30 and TRBJ1-2; no definite D call. CDR1 is GTSNPN and CDR2 is SVGIG in the germline V gene (reference sequence). The CDR3 is 12 amino acids. The ends were cut back, 2 bases at V and 7 bases at J, with 11 bases in the middle. The CDR3 protein is CAWSRQAAGYTF. The CDR3 nucleotides are TGTGCCTGGAGTCGGCAGGCGGCTGGCTACACCTTC.

The rearrangement links TRBV25-1 to TRBJ1-6; D might be TRBD1 (6 bases). The CDR3 runs 15 residues. Germline CDR1 reads MGHDK; CDR2 reads SYGVNS. V shed 4 bases and J shed 5 bases, with 12 bases lying between them. CDR3 in amino acids: CASSAKRQDNSPLHF. The CDR3 DNA is TGTGCCAGCAGTGCGAAGCGACAGGATAATTCACCCCTCCACTTT. Based on the CDR3 plus reference TRBV25-1 and TRBJ1-6, the full variable domain is EADIYQTPRYLVIGTGKKITLECSQTMGHDKMYWYQQDPGMELHLIHYSYGVNSTEKGDLSSESTVSRIRTEHFPLTLESARPSHTSQYLCASSAKRQDNSPLHFGNGTRLTVT.

The rearrangement uses TRBV9 and TRBJ2-2; 13 bases fit TRBD2. Germline assignment: CDR1 SGDLS and CDR2 YYNGEE. V shed 4 bases, J shed 4 bases, and the junction held 4 bases outside the gene matches. The CDR3 sequence is 16 residues long. The CDR3 protein is CASSPTSGGVTGELFF. DNA for the CDR3: TGTGCCAGCAGCCCTACTAGCGGGGGGGTCACCGGGGAGCTGTTTTTT.

The chain has TRBV5-6 and TRBJ1-4; D ambiguous. The CDR3 has 12 amino acids. Germline V lookup: CDR1 SGHDT, CDR2 YYEEEE. V was trimmed by 3 bases and J by 7 bases, leaving 7 bases between them. The CDR3 coding sequence is TGTGCCAGCAGCTCTGCCGGTGAAAAACTGTTTTTT. It is translated as CASSSAGEKLFF.

The genes are TRBV7-9 and TRBJ1-1; tentative D call: TRBD1 (6 bases). The V gene's germline CDR1 is SEHNR and CDR2 FQNEAQ (reference sequence). The CDR3 consists of 18 residues. Trimming pared 2 bases from V and 0 bases from J, leaving 19 bases between. The CDR3 nucleotides are TGTGCCAGCAGCTTAAAGCCCAGGGGAGTGAGGATGAACACTGAAGCTTTCTTT. Protein sequence: CASSLKPRGVRMNTEAFF. Full variable domain (remainder filled in from reference TRBV7-9 and TRBJ1-1): DTGVSQNPRHKITKRGQNVTFRCDPISEHNRLYWYRQTLGQGPEFLTYFQNEAQLEKSRLLSDRFSAERPKGSFSTLEIQRTEQGDSAMYLCASSLKPRGVRMNTEAFFGQGTRLTVV.

V gene TRBV5-7 combines with J gene TRBJ1-5, with TRBD1 identical over 8 bases. TRBV5-7 is sorted into the ORF group, with uncertain function. The junction had 12 bases not matched to a gene; V was cut back by 2 bases and J by 11 bases. This CDR3 contains 15 residues. The CDR3 DNA is TGTGCCAGCAGCTTCGACAGGGGAGGAATTAGGGCCCAGCATTTT. It translates to CASSFDRGGIRAQHF.